The clone carrying this T cell receptor beta chain appeared a single time. The sample originates from a study of blood T cell repertoires in COVID-19. About the research overall: COVID-19 samples collected from the United States, Italy and Spain covered acute and convalescent phases. PBMCs, B-cell-depleted T cells, or T cells provided the cDNA or gDNA that made up the material.

Authors' methods: Using reference gene primer amplification, nucleated cell counts were estimated. The data were produced by immunoSEQ multiplex PCR, yet TCRdb's version contains in-frame clones alone and is incomplete. That table furnishes V, J and clone size, whereas the DNA furnished D and trimming. The sample consists of 150,000 to 200,000 clones, roughly 80% of them appearing once. Sequenced material: peripheral blood. The sequence was collected from a woman between 40 and 55 years old with acute or convalescent COVID-19.

The CDR3 DNA reads TGTGCCAGCAGCATAACTAGCGGGCCCGACTACGAGCAGTACTTC. Its protein is CASSITSGPDYEQYF. The chain carries TRBV9 and TRBJ2-7, with 9 positions matching TRBD2. The germline gives CDR1 SGDLS, CDR2 YYNGEE. Germline trimming cut 4 bases from V and 3 bases from J; bases unmatched to any gene: 8. This CDR3 is 15 amino acids long.